A single sample is the source of the 21 T cell receptor beta chains below, sequenced in a study of blood T cell repertoires in COVID-19. Assay used: immunoSEQ multiplex PCR; TCRdb lists only in-frame clones, some missing. The sample lists 150,000 to 200,000 clones; 86% were seen once. Sequenced sample: PBMCs or T cells enriched from blood (not recorded which). These receptors came from a woman in her twenties or thirties who had recovered from COVID-19.

This clone came up once. The V and J genes are TRBV6-1 and TRBJ1-3; TRBD1 might be the D (5 bases). Germline V gene lookup returns CDR1 MNHNS and CDR2 SASEGT. The length of the CDR3 is 14 residues. The germline V and J ends were trimmed by 1 base and 2 bases, with 6 bases remaining between them. The CDR3 DNA is TGTGCCAGCAGTGAAGAAGGGGCTGGAAACACCATATATTTT. As protein: CASSEEGAGNTIYF.

J is TRBJ2-2 and V is TRBV2; 11 bases agree with TRBD2. CDR3 length: 18 residues. The germline V gene encodes CDR1 SNHLY and CDR2 FYNNEI. Trimming at V came to 5 bases and at J to 4 bases, leaving 12 bases not matched to a gene. The CDR3: CASSRDSRLAGPTGELFF. The DNA of the CDR3 is TGTGCCAGCAGTCGAGACTCCCGACTAGCGGGACCCACCGGGGAGCTGTTTTTT.

This sequence joins TRBV19 and TRBJ2-6; D is unresolved. The CDR3 is 15 residues long. Trimming took 1 base from V and 4 from J, leaving 8 bases between them. In germline, CDR1 is LNHDA, CDR2 SQIVND (reference sequence). The CDR3 DNA reads as TGTGCCAGTAGTATAGGCGTTTCCGGGGCCAACGTCCTGACTTTC. This gives the protein CASSIGVSGANVLTF.

The V gene is TRBV6-5, the J gene TRBJ2-1; the match to TRBD2 covers 11 bases. The CDR3 runs 15 residues. V shed 2 bases and J 9 bases; nucleotides not matched to a gene: 6. Germline CDR1 MNHEY, CDR2 SVGAGI. The chain's CDR3 is CASSYQGSGRGEQFF. In DNA, the CDR3 is TGTGCCAGCAGTTACCAGGGTAGCGGGAGGGGTGAGCAGTTCTTC.

The chain employs TRBV27 and TRBJ1-1, with 7 positions matching TRBD1. CDR1 is MNHEY, CDR2 SMNVEV, per germline (reference sequence). The CDR3 has 16 amino acids. Trimming cost V 4 bases and J 0 bases; bases outside gene matches: 8. The CDR3, as DNA: TGTGCCAGCAGTTCCCAGGGGGGAGCCTTGAACACTGAAGCTTTCTTT. It specifies CASSSQGGALNTEAFF.

The V and J genes are TRBV7-9 and TRBJ2-7; 10 bases are a match to TRBD2. CDR3 length: 15 amino acids. Germline V gives CDR1 SEHNR, CDR2 FQNEAQ (reference sequence). V shed 5 bases and J 6 bases; nucleotides not matched to a gene: 10. The CDR3 region has the DNA TGTGCCAGCAGCCCTCAAATAGTAGCGGGAGGCGAGCAGTACTTC. This translates into CASSPQIVAGGEQYF. The full variable domain, with the rest looked up from reference TRBV7-9 and TRBJ2-7, is DTGVSQNPRHKITKRGQNVTFRCDPISEHNRLYWYRQTLGQGPEFLTYFQNEAQLEKSRLLSDRFSAERPKGSFSTLEIQRTEQGDSAMYLCASSPQIVAGGEQYFGPGTRLTVT.

V and J are TRBV18 and TRBJ2-7, with a weak D call TRBD1 (6 bases). CDR1 and CDR2 from the germline V gene are KGHSH and LQKENI. The ends were cut back, 4 bases at V and 0 bases at J, with 13 bases in the middle. The CDR3 is 15 residues long. The CDR3 loop is CASSLQGLVSYEQYF. The CDR3, as DNA: TGTGCCAGCTCACTTCAGGGGCTTGTCTCCTACGAGCAGTACTTC. Full variable domain (remainder filled in from reference TRBV18 and TRBJ2-7): NAGVMQNPRHLVRRRGQEARLRCSPMKGHSHVYWYRQLPEEGLKFMVYLQKENIIDESGMPKERFSAEFPKEGPSILRIQQVVRGDSAAYFCASSLQGLVSYEQYFGPGTRLTVT.

The J gene is TRBJ2-7, the V gene TRBV27; the match to TRBD2 covers 7 bases. CDR1 MNHEY and CDR2 SMNVEV come from the germline V gene (reference sequence). The CDR3 is 12 residues long. The CDR3 region is CAVRAQRGEQYF. CDR3 DNA: TGTGCGGTACGAGCCCAGCGGGGCGAGCAGTACTTC.

V gene TRBV25-1 combines with J gene TRBJ2-5; TRBD1 matches 11 bases. This CDR3 is built from 16 residues. Trimming took 2 bases from V and 2 from J; bases not matched to a gene: 4. CDR1 MGHDK and CDR2 SYGVNS come from the germline V gene. The CDR3 nucleotides are TGTGCCAGCAGTGAACGGGACAGGGGGTATCAAGAGACCCAGTACTTC. This codes for CASSERDRGYQETQYF.

The J gene is TRBJ2-3, the V gene TRBV2, with 8 bases matching TRBD2. The CDR3 is 17 residues long. V lost 3 bases, J lost 2 bases, and 10 bases stayed unmatched. CDR1 is SNHLY, CDR2 FYNNEI, per germline. CDR3 bases: TGTGCCAGCAGTGACGGTATACTAGCGGATTTCACAGATACGCAGTATTTT. This translates into CASSDGILADFTDTQYF.

J is TRBJ1-1 and V is TRBV2; the D is unclear. There are 15 residues in the CDR3. Germline loops: CDR1 SNHLY, CDR2 FYNNEI. The V end lost 5 bases, the J end lost 0 bases, and 13 bases lay between the germline ends. The CDR3 region has the DNA TGTGCCAGCAGTCCTATTCAAGGAGTGAACACTGAAGCTTTCTTT. Encoded protein: CASSPIQGVNTEAFF. Full variable domain (outside the CDR3, taken from reference TRBV2 and TRBJ1-1): EPEVTQTPSHQVTQMGQEVILRCVPISNHLYFYWYRQILGQKVEFLVSFYNNEISEKSEIFDDQFSVERPDGSNFTLKIRSTKLEDSAMYFCASSPIQGVNTEAFFGQGTRLTVV.

J is TRBJ2-7 and V is TRBV2; TRBD2 agrees at 13 bases. This CDR3 spans 19 amino acids. Germline CDR1 SNHLY, CDR2 FYNNEI. The V and J ends lost 1 base and 1 base, in that order; junction bases with no gene match: 10. In DNA, the CDR3 is TGTGCCAGCAGTGAAGGGCTCTGGACTAGCGGGAGAAGGTCCTACGAGCAGTACTTC. This codes for CASSEGLWTSGRRSYEQYF.

V usage is TRBV13 and J usage is TRBJ2-1; 9 bases map to TRBD2. Germline V CDR1 and CDR2: PRHDT, FYEKMQ (reference sequence). V gave up 5 bases and J gave up 6 bases; unmatched junction bases: 11. CDR3 size: 16 residues. Here the CDR3 DNA reads TGTGCCAGCAGCCCCCTAGGGCTAGCGGGAACCAATGAGCAGTTCTTC. Its translation is CASSPLGLAGTNEQFF.

CDR3 amino acids: CASSLWAGAYEQYF. CDR3 DNA: TGTGCCAGCAGTTTGTGGGCGGGAGCCTACGAGCAGTACTTC. V usage is TRBV28 and J usage is TRBJ2-7; 7 bases are a match to TRBD2. This CDR3 region has 14 residues. The germline gives CDR1 MDHEN, CDR2 SYDVKM. V lost 3 bases, J lost 2 bases, and 4 bases stayed unmatched. Together with reference TRBV28 and TRBJ2-7, the CDR3 gives the full variable domain: DVKVTQSSRYLVKRTGEKVFLECVQDMDHENMFWYRQDPGLGLRLIYFSYDVKMKEKGDIPEGYSVSREKKERFSLILESASTNQTSMYLCASSLWAGAYEQYFGPGTRLTVT.

This clone was counted a single time. One junction end disagrees with the germline gene, perhaps due to a read error. The rearrangement links TRBV5-6 to TRBJ2-1; TRBD1 might be the D (6 bases). Looked up from germline, CDR1 is SGHDT and CDR2 is YYEEEE. This CDR3 has 14 amino acids. CDR3 amino acids: CASSLSPGHNGQFF. The CDR3 nucleotides are TGTGCCAGCAGCTTGAGCCCGGGACACAATGGGCAGTTCTTC.

The genes are TRBV4-1 and TRBJ1-5; TRBD1 might be the D (6 bases). This CDR3 is built from 16 residues. From germline, CDR1 is MGHRA and CDR2 YSYEKL. Between the trimmed V and J ends, which lost 0 bases and 6 bases, there was a span of 15 bases. CDR3 coding DNA: TGCGCCAGCAGCCAAGATATAACAGGGTTTGGTCAGCCCCAGCATTTT. Its translation: CASSQDITGFGQPQHF.

This chain connects TRBV10-3 to TRBJ1-1; D gene ambiguous. V was cut by 3 bases and J by 4 bases, with 9 bases left in between. This CDR3 region has 13 residues. CDR1 is ENHRY, CDR2 SYGVKD, per germline. CDR3 loop: CAISDGLSTEAFF. The CDR3 DNA reads as TGTGCCATCAGTGACGGTTTGAGCACTGAAGCTTTCTTT.

CDR3 region: CASSFMGQGNEQYF. CDR3 nucleotides: TGTGCCAGCAGTTTCATGGGACAGGGCAACGAGCAGTACTTC. The chain uses TRBV6-2 or TRBV6-3 and TRBJ2-7, with 9 bases aligning to TRBD1. The V gene end was trimmed by 4 bases and the J gene end by 5 bases; junction bases not matched to a gene: 6. Looked up from germline, CDR1 is MNHEY and CDR2 is SVGEGT. CDR3 length: 14 residues.

J is TRBJ1-2 and V is TRBV29-1; D unclear. CDR1 is SQVTM, CDR2 ANQGSEA, per germline. Trimming shortened V by 3 bases and J by 2 bases, and 16 bases separated the two germline ends. This CDR3 region has 15 residues. CDR3 DNA sequence: TGCAGCGTTGAGATAGTCGTCTCGTCAAACTATGGCTACACCTTC. This encodes CSVEIVVSSNYGYTF.

The CDR3 coding sequence is TGTGCCAGCAGCCAACTTGAATCCCTGCAGTATTTT. Translation: CASSQLESLQYF. This chain links TRBV5-6 with TRBJ2-3; D remains ambiguous. This CDR3 is 12 amino acids long. V dropped 4 bases and J dropped 11 bases, with 14 bases sitting between them. Germline loops: CDR1 SGHDT, CDR2 YYEEEE.

The J gene is TRBJ1-1, the V gene TRBV27; D is perhaps TRBD1 (6 bases). CDR3 size: 15 residues. V lost 6 bases to trimming and J lost 0 bases, with 14 bases between them. CDR1 is MNHEY, CDR2 SMNVEV, per germline (reference sequence). The CDR3 bases are TGTGCCAGCAGACTACAGGGAATATTGAACACTGAAGCTTTCTTT. It yields the protein CASRLQGILNTEAFF.